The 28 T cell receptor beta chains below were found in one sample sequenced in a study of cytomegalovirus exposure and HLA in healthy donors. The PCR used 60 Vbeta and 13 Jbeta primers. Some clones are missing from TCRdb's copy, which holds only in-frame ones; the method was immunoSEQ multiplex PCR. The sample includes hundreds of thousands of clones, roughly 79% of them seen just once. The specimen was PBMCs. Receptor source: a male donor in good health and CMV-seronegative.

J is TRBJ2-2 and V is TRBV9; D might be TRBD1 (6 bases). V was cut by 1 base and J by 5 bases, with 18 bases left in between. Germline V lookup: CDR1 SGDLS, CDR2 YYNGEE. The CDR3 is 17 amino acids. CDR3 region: CASSVRGGAGVTGELFF. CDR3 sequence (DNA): TGTGCCAGCAGCGTAAGAGGTGGGGCAGGGGTTACCGGGGAGCTGTTTTTT.

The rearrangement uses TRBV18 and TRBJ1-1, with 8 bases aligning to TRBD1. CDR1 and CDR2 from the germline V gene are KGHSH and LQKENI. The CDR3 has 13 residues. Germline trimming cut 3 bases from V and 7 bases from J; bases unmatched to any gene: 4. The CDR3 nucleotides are TGTGCCAGCTCACCGCGTGACAGGGGTGAAGCTTTCTTT. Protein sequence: CASSPRDRGEAFF.

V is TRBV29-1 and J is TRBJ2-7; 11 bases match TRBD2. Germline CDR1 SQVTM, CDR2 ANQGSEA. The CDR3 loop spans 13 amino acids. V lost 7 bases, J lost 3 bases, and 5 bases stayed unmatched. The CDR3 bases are TGCAGCGCCACGACTAGCGGGGTCTACGAGCAGTACTTC. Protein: CSATTSGVYEQYF.

The CDR3 is CASRSATGNSPLHF. In DNA, the CDR3 is TGTGCCAGTAGGAGTGCCACAGGGAATTCACCCCTCCACTTT. The chain joins TRBV19 to TRBJ1-6, with D perhaps TRBD1 (6 bases). Trimming pared 6 bases from V and 7 bases from J, leaving 13 bases between. The CDR3 covers 14 residues. CDR1 LNHDA and CDR2 SQIVND come from the germline V gene (reference sequence).

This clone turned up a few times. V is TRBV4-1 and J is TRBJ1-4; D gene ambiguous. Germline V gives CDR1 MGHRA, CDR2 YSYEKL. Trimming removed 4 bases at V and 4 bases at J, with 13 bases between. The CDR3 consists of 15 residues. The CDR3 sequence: CASSLTIDGNEKLFF. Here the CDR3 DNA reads TGCGCCAGCAGCCTCACTATTGACGGTAATGAAAAACTGTTTTTT.

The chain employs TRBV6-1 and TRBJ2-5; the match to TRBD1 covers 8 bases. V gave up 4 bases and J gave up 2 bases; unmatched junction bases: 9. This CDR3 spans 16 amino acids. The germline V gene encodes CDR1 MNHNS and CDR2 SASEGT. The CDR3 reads CASSVGGTGPQETQYF. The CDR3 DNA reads TGTGCCAGCAGTGTAGGCGGGACAGGACCTCAAGAGACCCAGTACTTC.

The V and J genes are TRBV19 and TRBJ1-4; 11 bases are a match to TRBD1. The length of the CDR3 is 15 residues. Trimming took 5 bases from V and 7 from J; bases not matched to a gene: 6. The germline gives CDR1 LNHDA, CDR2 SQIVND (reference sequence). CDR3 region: CASSPRTGGGEKLFF. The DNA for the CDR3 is TGTGCCAGTAGTCCTCGGACAGGGGGCGGTGAAAAACTGTTTTTT.

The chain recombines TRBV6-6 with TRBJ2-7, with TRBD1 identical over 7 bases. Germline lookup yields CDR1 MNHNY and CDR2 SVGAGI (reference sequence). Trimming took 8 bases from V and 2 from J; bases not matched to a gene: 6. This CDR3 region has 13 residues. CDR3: CASRDSATYEQYF. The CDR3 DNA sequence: TGTGCCAGCCGGGACAGTGCCACCTACGAGCAGTACTTC.

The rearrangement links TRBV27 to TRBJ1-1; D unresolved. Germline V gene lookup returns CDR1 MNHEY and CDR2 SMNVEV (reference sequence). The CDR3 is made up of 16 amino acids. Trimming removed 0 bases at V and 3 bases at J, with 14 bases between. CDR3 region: CASSLSRRSRYTEAFF. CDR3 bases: TGTGCCAGCAGTTTATCTAGACGGTCCAGGTACACTGAAGCTTTCTTT.

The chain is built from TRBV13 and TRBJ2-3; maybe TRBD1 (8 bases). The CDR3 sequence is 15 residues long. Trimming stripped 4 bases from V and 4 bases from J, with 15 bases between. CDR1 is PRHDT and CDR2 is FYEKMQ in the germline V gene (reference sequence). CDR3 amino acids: CASSSDREGSDTQYF. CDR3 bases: TGTGCCAGCAGCTCGGACAGGGAGGGTTCAGATACGCAGTATTTT. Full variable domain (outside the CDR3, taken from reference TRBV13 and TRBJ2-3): AAGVIQSPRHLIKEKRETATLKCYPIPRHDTVYWYQQGPGQDPQFLISFYEKMQSDKGSIPDRFSAQQFSDYHSELNMSSLELGDSALYFCASSSDREGSDTQYFGPGTRLTVL.

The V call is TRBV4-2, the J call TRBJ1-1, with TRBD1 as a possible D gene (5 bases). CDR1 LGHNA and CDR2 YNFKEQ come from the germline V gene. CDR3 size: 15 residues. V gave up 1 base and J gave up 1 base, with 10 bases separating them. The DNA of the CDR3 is TGTGCCAGCAGCCAAGTGGGACTAACGAACACTGAAGCTTTCTTT. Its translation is CASSQVGLTNTEAFF.

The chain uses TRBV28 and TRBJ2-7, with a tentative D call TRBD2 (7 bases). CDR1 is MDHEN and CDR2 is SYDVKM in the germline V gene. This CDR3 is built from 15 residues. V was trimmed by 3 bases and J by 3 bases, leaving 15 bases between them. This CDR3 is CASSFARGGVYEQYF. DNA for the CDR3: TGTGCCAGCAGTTTTGCGCGCGGGGGCGTCTACGAGCAGTACTTC.

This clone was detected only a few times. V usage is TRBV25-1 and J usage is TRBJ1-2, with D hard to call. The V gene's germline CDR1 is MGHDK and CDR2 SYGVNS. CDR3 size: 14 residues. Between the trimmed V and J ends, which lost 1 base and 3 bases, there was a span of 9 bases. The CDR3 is CASSESGGDYGYTF. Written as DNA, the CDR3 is TGTGCCAGCAGTGAATCGGGAGGAGACTATGGCTACACCTTC.

CDR3 sequence (DNA): TGTGCCAGCAGTGATACTTTCACAGATACGCAGTATTTT. Residues: CASSDTFTDTQYF. The chain links TRBV25-1 to TRBJ2-3; D not certain. The CDR3 has 13 amino acids. The germline V and J ends were trimmed by 3 bases and 2 bases, with 6 bases remaining between them. The germline CDR1 and CDR2 sequences are MGHDK and SYGVNS.

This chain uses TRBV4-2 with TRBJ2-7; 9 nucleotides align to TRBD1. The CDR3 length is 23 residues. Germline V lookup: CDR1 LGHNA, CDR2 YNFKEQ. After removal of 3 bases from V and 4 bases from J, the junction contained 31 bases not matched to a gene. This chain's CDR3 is CASSHNEQPPTGGVLRTQYEQYF. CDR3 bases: TGTGCCAGCAGCCACAACGAACAACCACCGACAGGGGGAGTACTCCGAACCCAATACGAGCAGTACTTC.

The CDR3 is CSVTPGQGYHEQYF. As DNA, the CDR3 is TGCAGCGTCACGCCGGGACAGGGGTACCACGAGCAGTACTTC. The chain combines TRBV29-1 with TRBJ2-7; 10 positions match TRBD1. The junction had 10 bases not matched to a gene; V was cut back by 6 bases and J by 5 bases. The CDR3 runs to 14 residues. Germline-derived CDR1 and CDR2 are SQVTM and ANQGSEA.

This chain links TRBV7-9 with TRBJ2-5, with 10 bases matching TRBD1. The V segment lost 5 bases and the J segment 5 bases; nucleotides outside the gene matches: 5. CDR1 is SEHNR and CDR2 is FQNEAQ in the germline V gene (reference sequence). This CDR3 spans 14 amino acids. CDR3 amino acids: CASSRQGALETQYF. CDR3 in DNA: TGTGCCAGCAGCCGACAGGGGGCATTGGAGACCCAGTACTTC.

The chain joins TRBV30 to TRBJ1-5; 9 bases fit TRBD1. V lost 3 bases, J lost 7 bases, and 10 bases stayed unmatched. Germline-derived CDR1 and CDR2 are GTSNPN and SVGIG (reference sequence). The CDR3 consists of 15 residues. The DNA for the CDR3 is TGTGCCTGGAGCGCGCCGGGACAGGGAGGACAGCCCCAGCATTTT. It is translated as CAWSAPGQGGQPQHF.

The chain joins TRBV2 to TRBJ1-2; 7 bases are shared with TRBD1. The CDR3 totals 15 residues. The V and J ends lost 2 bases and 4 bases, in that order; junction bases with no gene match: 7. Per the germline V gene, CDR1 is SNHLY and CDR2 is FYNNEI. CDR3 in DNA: TGTGCCAGCAGTGAAATCCCTACAGGGGTCTATGGCTACACCTTC. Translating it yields CASSEIPTGVYGYTF.

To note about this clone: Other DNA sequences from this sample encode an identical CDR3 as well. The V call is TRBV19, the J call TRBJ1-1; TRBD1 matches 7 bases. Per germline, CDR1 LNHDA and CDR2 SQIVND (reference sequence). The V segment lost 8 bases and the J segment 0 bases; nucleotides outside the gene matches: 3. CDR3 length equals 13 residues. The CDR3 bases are TGTGCCAGTCGGGACAGCTTGAACACTGAAGCTTTCTTT. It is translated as CASRDSLNTEAFF. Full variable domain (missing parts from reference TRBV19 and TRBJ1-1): DGGITQSPKYLFRKEGQNVTLSCEQNLNHDAMYWYRQDPGQGLRLIYYSQIVNDFQKGDIAEGYSVSREKKESFPLTVTSAQKNPTAFYLCASRDSLNTEAFFGQGTRLTVV.

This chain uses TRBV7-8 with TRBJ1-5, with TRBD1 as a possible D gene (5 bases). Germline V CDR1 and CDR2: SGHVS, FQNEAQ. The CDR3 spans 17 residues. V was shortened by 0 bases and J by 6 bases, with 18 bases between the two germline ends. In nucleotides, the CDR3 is TGTGCCAGCAGCTTAGCGATGGGACCAACCGGGGGTCAGCCCCAGCATTTT. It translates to CASSLAMGPTGGQPQHF.

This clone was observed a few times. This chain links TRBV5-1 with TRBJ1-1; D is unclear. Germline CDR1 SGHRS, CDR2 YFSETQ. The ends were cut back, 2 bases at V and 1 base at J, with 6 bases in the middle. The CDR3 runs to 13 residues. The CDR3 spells CASSFTTNTEAFF. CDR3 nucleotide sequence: TGCGCCAGCAGCTTCACAACGAACACTGAAGCTTTCTTT.

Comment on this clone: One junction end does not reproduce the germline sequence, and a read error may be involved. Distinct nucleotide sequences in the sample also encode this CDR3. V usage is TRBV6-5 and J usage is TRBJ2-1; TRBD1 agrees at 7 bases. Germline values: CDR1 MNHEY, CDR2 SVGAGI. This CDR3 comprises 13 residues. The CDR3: CASSRRGLNEQFF. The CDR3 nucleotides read TGTGCTAGCAGTCGTAGGGGGCTCAATGAGCAGTTCTTC.

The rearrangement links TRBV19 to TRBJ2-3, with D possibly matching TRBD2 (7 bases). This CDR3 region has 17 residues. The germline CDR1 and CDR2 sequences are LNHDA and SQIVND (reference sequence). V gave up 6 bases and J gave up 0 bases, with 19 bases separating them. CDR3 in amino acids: CASRDGGAGSSTDTQYF. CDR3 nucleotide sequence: TGTGCCAGTAGAGATGGGGGGGCAGGATCCAGCACAGATACGCAGTATTTT.

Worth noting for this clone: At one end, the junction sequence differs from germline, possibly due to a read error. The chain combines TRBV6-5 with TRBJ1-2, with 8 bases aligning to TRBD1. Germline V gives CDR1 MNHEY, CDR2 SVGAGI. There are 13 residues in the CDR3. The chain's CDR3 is CAGRGLGGDGYTF. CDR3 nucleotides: TGTGCCGGCAGGGGGCTCGGGGGGGATGGCTACACCTTC.

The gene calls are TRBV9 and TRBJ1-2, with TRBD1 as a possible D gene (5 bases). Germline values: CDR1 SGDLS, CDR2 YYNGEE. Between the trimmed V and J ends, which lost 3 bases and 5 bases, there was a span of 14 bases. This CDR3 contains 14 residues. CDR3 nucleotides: TGTGCCAGCAGCGCTACCCCGACAGCTTATGGCTACACCTTC. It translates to CASSATPTAYGYTF. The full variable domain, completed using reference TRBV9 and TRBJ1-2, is DSGVTQTPKHLITATGQRVTLRCSPRSGDLSVYWYQQSLDQGLQFLIQYYNGEERAKGNILERFSAQQFPDLHSELNLSSLELGDSALYFCASSATPTAYGYTFGSGTRLTVV.

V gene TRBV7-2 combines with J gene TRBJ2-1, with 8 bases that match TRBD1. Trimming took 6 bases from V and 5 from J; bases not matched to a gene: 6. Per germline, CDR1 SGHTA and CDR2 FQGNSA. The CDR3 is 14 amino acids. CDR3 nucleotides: TGTGCCAGCAGTCGGGACAGGATGAACAATGAGCAGTTCTTC. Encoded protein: CASSRDRMNNEQFF.

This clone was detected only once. The CDR3 sequence is CAWSPGLAGRGDTQYF. The CDR3 DNA reads TGTGCCTGGAGTCCCGGACTAGCGGGACGGGGGGATACGCAGTATTTT. V is TRBV30 and J is TRBJ2-3; 12 bases line up with TRBD2. This CDR3 comprises 16 residues. The junction had 9 bases not matched to a gene; V was cut back by 2 bases and J by 6 bases. The V gene's germline CDR1 is GTSNPN and CDR2 SVGIG (reference sequence).